The entry below gives a single TCR beta chain sequence along with its context. TCRdb fed the 5' RACE reads into MiXCR, producing one record per CDR3 protein. The data contain approximately 100,000 distinct CDR3 sequences, approximately 11% of them seen just once; the ten biggest clones take up around 4.7%. This specimen comes from a study of early T cells in non-severe SARS-CoV-2 infection. The ends were cut back, 7 bases at V and 6 bases at J, with 16 bases in the middle. CDR3 length: 13 residues. Per the germline V gene, CDR1 is PRHDT and CDR2 is FYEKMQ (reference sequence). This sequence joins TRBV13 and TRBJ2-7; D perhaps matches TRBD1 (6 bases). Specimen: whole blood. The receptor was isolated from an adult who was a healthcare worker with PCR-confirmed SARS-CoV-2 infection or an uninfected control (not recorded which). The CDR3 protein is CASTPYRDGEQYF. CDR3 coding DNA: TGTGCCAGCACTCCCTACAGGGACGGCGAGCAGTACTTC.